This T cell receptor (beta chain) was recovered during a study of blood T cell repertoires in COVID-19. With 4 bases removed from V and 3 bases from J, the gap between germline ends came to 10 bases. The CDR3 consists of 13 residues. Germline loops: CDR1 KGHSH, CDR2 LQKENI. TCRdb's copy holds only in-frame clones and misses some; the assay was immunoSEQ multiplex PCR. Seen here are approximately 280,000 clones, 88% observed once, and the top ten hold about 8.6%. This sequence joins TRBV18 and TRBJ2-7; D perhaps matches TRBD1 (6 bases). Sequenced: peripheral blood. This clonotype was sampled from a man between 18 and 29 years old with active or convalescent COVID-19. The CDR3 DNA reads as TGTGCCAGCTCACTCGGACAGAACTACGAGCAGTACTTC. It specifies CASSLGQNYEQYF.